This T cell receptor beta chain was sequenced for a study of patients and donors after allogeneic stem cell transplantation. Per the germline V gene, CDR1 is MNHEY and CDR2 is SVGAGI. V was pared by 2 bases and J by 8 bases, with 15 bases between. This CDR3 region has 14 residues. TCRdb ran MiXCR on the RT-PCR reads and lists one entry per CDR3 protein. This sample carries about 150,000 distinct CDR3 sequences, over 35% of them seen once, and the ten largest clones take about 50%. The TCR sequence derives from a human donor who was either an allogeneic HSCT recipient or a stem cell or donor lymphocyte infusion donor (not recorded which). It is not recorded whose cells these are; they may come from a transplant donor. The chain employs TRBV6-5 and TRBJ1-2; D is perhaps TRBD1 (6 bases). The sequenced sample consisted of blood, either unsorted or a sorted T cell fraction (not recorded which). CDR3 bases: TGTGCCAGCAGTTACGGGGGGCGAGAGGAGGGCTACACCTTC. Protein: CASSYGGREEGYTF.